This T cell receptor (beta chain) was identified during a study of cytomegalovirus exposure and HLA in healthy donors. Study at large: The study placed over 65% of its 398 genotyped donors in the Caucasian-associated ancestry cluster. Study observations and caveats: Most TCR beta V segments were productive about 87% or about 30% of the time in an earlier analysis. The sole available immune exposure information was CMV serostatus. Researchers catalogued some 160 TCR beta chains as cytomegalovirus-associated.

A multiplex PCR was run with 60 Vbeta primers and 13 Jbeta primers. Generated by immunoSEQ multiplex PCR, the TCRdb table keeps only in-frame clones and is missing some. The table shows more than 150,000 clones, with 70% to 90% occurring only once. V lost 4 bases, J lost 0 bases, and 9 bases lay in between. The CDR3 contains 14 residues. CDR1 is LNHDA, CDR2 SQIVND, per germline (reference sequence). Concerning this clone itself: Its specificity is unknown.

The chain joins TRBV19 to TRBJ1-1; D possibly corresponds to TRBD1 (6 bases). Sequences were obtained from PBMCs. This TCR was recovered from a man younger than 30 in good health and CMV-seropositive. CDR3 sequence: CASSRTEMNTEAFF. CDR3 in DNA: TGTGCCAGTAGTAGGACAGAGATGAACACTGAAGCTTTCTTT.